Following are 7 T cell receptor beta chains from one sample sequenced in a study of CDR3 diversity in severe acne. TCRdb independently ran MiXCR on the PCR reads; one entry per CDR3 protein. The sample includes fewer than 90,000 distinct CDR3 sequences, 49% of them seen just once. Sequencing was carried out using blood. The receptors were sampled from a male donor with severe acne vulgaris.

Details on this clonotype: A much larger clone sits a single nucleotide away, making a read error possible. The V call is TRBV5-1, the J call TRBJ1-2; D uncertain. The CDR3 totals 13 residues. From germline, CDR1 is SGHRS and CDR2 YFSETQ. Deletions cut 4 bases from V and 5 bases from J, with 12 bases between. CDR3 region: CASSTGPEYGYTF. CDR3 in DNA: TGCGCCAGCAGCACCGGACCTGAATATGGCTACACCTTC.

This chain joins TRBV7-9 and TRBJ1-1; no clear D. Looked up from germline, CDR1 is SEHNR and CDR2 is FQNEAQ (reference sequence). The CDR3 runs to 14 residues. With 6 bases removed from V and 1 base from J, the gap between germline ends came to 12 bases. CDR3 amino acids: CASRGKGPNTEAFF. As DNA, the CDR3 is TGTGCCAGCAGGGGAAAGGGCCCGAACACTGAAGCTTTCTTT. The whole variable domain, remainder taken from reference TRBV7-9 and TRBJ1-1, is DTGVSQNPRHKITKRGQNVTFRCDPISEHNRLYWYRQTLGQGPEFLTYFQNEAQLEKSRLLSDRFSAERPKGSFSTLEIQRTEQGDSAMYLCASRGKGPNTEAFFGQGTRLTVV.

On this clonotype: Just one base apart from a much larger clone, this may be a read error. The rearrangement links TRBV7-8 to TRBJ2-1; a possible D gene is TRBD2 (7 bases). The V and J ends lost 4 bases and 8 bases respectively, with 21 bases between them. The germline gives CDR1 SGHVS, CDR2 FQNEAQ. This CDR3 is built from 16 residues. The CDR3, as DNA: TGTGCCAGCAGCTCAGGGGACGGGGGACTATACGATGAGCAGTTCTTC. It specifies CASSSGDGGLYDEQFF.

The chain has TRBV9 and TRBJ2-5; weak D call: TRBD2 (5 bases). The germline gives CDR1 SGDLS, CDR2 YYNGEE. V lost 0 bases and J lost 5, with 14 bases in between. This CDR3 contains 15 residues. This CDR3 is CASSVGGGPRETQYF. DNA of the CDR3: TGTGCCAGCAGCGTAGGAGGCGGGCCCAGGGAGACCCAGTACTTC.

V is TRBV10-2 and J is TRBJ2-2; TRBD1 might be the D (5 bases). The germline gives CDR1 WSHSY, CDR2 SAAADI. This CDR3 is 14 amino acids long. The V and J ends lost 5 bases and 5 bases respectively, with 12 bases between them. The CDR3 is CASSIGATTGELFF. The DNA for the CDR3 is TGCGCCAGCAGTATAGGGGCCACGACCGGGGAGCTGTTTTTT.

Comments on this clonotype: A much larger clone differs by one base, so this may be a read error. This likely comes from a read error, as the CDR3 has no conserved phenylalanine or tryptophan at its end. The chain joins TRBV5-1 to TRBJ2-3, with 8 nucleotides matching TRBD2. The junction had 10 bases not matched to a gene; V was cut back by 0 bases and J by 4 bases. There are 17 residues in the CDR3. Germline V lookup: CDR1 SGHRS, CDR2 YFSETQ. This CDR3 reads CASSLARGAGVADTQYL. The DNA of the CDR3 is TGCGCCAGCAGCTTGGCCAGGGGAGCGGGAGTAGCAGATACGCAGTATCTT.

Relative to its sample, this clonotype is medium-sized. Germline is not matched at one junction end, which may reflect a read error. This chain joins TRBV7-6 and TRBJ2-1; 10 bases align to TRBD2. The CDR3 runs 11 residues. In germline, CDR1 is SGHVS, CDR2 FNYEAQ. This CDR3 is CASSTGLAEVF. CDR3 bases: TGTGCCAGCAGCACCGGACTAGCGGAGGTCTTC.